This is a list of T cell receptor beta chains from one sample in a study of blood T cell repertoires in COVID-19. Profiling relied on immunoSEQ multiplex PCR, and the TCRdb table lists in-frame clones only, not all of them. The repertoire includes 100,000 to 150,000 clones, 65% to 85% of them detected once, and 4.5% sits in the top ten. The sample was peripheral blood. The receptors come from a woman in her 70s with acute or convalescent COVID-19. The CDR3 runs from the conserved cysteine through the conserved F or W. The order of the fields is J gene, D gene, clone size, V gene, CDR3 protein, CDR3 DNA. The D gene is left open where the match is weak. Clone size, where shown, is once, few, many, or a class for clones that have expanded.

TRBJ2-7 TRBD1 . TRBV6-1 CASSEQGRGPTYEQYF TGTGCCAGCAGTGAACAGGGCAGGGGGCCGACCTACGAGCAGTACTTC
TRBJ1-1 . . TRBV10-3 CAISLTGPNTEAFF TGTGCCATCAGTCTGACAGGCCCGAACACTGAAGCTTTCTTT
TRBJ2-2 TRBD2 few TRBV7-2 CASSPLTGGFGELFF TGTGCCAGCAGCCCCCTGACGGGGGGGTTCGGGGAGCTGTTTTTT
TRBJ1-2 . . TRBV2 CASTVTGHYGYTF TGTGCCAGCACGGTTACAGGCCACTATGGCTACACCTTC
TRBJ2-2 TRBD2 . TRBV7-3 CASSSGGGYTGELFF TGTGCCAGCAGCTCTGGCGGGGGATACACCGGGGAGCTGTTTTTT
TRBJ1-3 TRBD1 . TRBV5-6 CASSSILQGSGNTIYF TGTGCCAGCAGCAGTATTTTACAGGGGAGTGGAAACACCATATATTTT
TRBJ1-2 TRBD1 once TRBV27 CASSPATGTGGGGYTF TGTGCCAGCAGTCCGGCAACTGGGACAGGGGGTGGTGGCTACACCTTC
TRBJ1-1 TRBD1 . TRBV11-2 CASSLDRVNTEAFF TGTGCCAGCAGCCTCGACAGGGTGAACACTGAAGCTTTCTTT
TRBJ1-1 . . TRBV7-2 CASSPFYELFTEAFF TGTGCCAGCAGCCCCTTCTATGAATTATTCACTGAAGCTTTCTTT
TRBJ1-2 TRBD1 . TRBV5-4 CASTLTGDYGYTF TGTGCCAGCACCCTGACAGGGGACTATGGCTACACCTTC
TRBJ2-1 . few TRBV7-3 CASSLTGDGWFF TGTGCCAGCAGCTTAACGGGAGACGGGTGGTTCTTC
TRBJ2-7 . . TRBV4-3 CASSQDYGQAYYEQYF TGCGCCAGCAGCCAAGACTATGGGCAGGCATACTACGAGCAGTACTTC
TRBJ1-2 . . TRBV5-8 CASSLFLGTNYGYTF TGTGCCAGCAGCTTGTTTCTAGGAACTAACTATGGCTACACCTTC
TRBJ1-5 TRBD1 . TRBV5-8 CASSFSGGNQPQHF TGTGCCAGCAGCTTTTCAGGGGGGAATCAGCCCCAGCATTTT
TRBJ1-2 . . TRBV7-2 CASSLYVGGYTF TGTGCCAGCAGCTTATACGTCGGTGGCTACACCTTC
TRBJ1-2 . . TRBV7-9 CASSFQVTYGYTF TGTGCCAGCAGCTTCCAGGTCACCTATGGCTACACCTTC
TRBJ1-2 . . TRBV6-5 CASSYSSGSEYGYTF TGTGCCAGCAGTTACTCGTCGGGATCAGAATACGGCTACACCTTC
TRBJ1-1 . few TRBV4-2 CASSRSGGDTEAFF TGTGCCAGCAGCCGCTCCGGAGGGGACACTGAAGCTTTCTTT
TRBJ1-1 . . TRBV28 CASNLPGLITEAFF TGTGCCAGCAATCTACCGGGACTGATCACTGAAGCTTTCTTT
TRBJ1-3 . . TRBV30 CAWDLGRGNTIYF TGTGCCTGGGACCTAGGAAGAGGGAACACCATATATTTT
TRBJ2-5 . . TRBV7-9 CASSSQRTTETQYF TGTGCCAGCAGCTCACAAAGGACTACTGAGACCCAGTACTTC
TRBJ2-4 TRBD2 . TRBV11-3 CASSPGGGWEKNIQYF TGTGCCAGCAGCCCCGGGGGGGGATGGGAAAAAAACATTCAGTACTTC
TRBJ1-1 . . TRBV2 CASSKAGYTEAFF TGTGCCAGCTCTAAAGCGGGTTACACTGAAGCTTTCTTT
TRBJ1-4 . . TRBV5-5 CASSITAATNEKLFF TGTGCCAGCAGCATAACAGCTGCAACTAATGAAAAACTGTTTTTT
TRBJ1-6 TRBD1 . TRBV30 CAWSPTGGSSPLHF TGTGCCTGGAGCCCGACAGGGGGCAGTTCACCCCTCCACTTT
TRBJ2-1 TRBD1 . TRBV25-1 CASSDRTGRSEQFF TGTGCCAGCAGTGACCGGACAGGGCGGAGTGAGCAGTTCTTC
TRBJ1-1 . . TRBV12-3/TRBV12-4 CASSLIGGTEAFF TGTGCCAGCAGTCTAATAGGGGGCACTGAAGCTTTCTTT
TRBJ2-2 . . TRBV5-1 CASSLVPAGLNTGELFF TGCGCCAGCAGCTTGGTTCCCGCGGGGTTGAACACCGGGGAGCTGTTTTTT
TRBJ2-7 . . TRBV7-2 CASSQLRLNEQYF TGTGCCAGCAGCCAACTAAGGCTGAACGAGCAGTACTTC
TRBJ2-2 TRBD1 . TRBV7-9 CASSDPLTPGQGTTGELFF TGTGCCAGCAGCGACCCCCTTACACCGGGACAGGGTACCACCGGGGAGCTGTTTTTT
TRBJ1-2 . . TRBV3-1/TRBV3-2 CASSQGGHGYTF TGTGCCAGCAGCCAGGGGGGACATGGCTACACCTTC
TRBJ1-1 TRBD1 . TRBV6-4 CASSQQGGAEAFF TGTGCCAGCAGTCAACAGGGGGGGGCTGAAGCTTTCTTT
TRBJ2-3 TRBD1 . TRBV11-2 CASSLDTGQGSPDTQYF TGTGCCAGCAGCTTAGACACGGGACAGGGCAGCCCAGATACGCAGTATTTT